What follows are 24 T cell receptor beta chains derived from one specimen sequenced in a study of cytomegalovirus exposure and HLA in healthy donors. The primer mix had 60 Vbeta and 13 Jbeta primers. The table came from immunoSEQ multiplex PCR; TCRdb's copy has only in-frame clones and leaves some out. This listing includes 100,000 or so clones. The sample consisted of PBMCs. These receptors were obtained from a woman aged 25 to 39 in good health and CMV-seronegative.

V gene TRBV5-4 combines with J gene TRBJ1-1, with D unresolved. This CDR3 spans 15 amino acids. V gave up 4 bases and J gave up 3 bases, with 16 bases separating them. CDR1 and CDR2 (germline): SGHNT, YYREEE (reference sequence). CDR3 residues: CASSRYSGRDTEAFF. CDR3 nucleotide sequence: TGTGCCAGCAGCCGCTATTCGGGGAGGGACACTGAAGCTTTCTTT.

The V call is TRBV11-2, the J call TRBJ2-1; 11 bases are a match to TRBD2. The CDR3 length is 15 residues. Looked up from germline, CDR1 is SGHAT and CDR2 is FQNNGV. With V trimmed by 2 bases and J by 3 bases, 0 bases remained unmatched. CDR3 in DNA: TGTGCCAGCAGCTTAACTAGCGGGAGCTACAATGAGCAGTTCTTC. Protein product: CASSLTSGSYNEQFF.

The chain has TRBV2 and TRBJ1-6; D ambiguous. The CDR3 is made up of 14 amino acids. Trimming shortened V by 4 bases and J by 8 bases, and 12 bases separated the two germline ends. Germline V gene sequence: CDR1 SNHLY, CDR2 FYNNEI. CDR3 sequence: CASSVSRVDSPLHF. The CDR3 DNA is TGTGCCAGCAGTGTGTCGCGAGTTGATTCACCCCTCCACTTT.

This chain joins TRBV28 and TRBJ1-2; no clear D gene. The CDR3 covers 13 residues. V shed 5 bases and J shed 4 bases, with 11 bases lying between them. The germline V gene has CDR1 MDHEN and CDR2 SYDVKM. As DNA, the CDR3 is TGTGCCAGCAGTCCCCTGGCCCTCTATGGCTACACCTTC. Translation gives CASSPLALYGYTF.

The V and J genes are TRBV20-1 and TRBJ2-7; no reliable D call. V dropped 0 bases and J dropped 8 bases, with 5 bases sitting between them. Germline CDR1 and CDR2: DFQATT and SNEGSKA (reference sequence). The length of the CDR3 is 10 residues. CDR3 sequence: CSARDNQQYF. For the CDR3, the DNA is TGCAGTGCTAGAGACAATCAGCAGTACTTC.

V gene TRBV9 combines with J gene TRBJ1-2; D might be TRBD1 (5 bases). This CDR3 contains 16 residues. Germline V gives CDR1 SGDLS, CDR2 YYNGEE. Trimming removed 3 bases from V and 6 bases from J, with 21 bases in between. For the CDR3, the DNA is TGTGCCAGCAGCGCCCCCCCGGGACCGGGACTTGATGGCTACACCTTC. Protein sequence: CASSAPPGPGLDGYTF.

V is TRBV2 and J is TRBJ2-2; TRBD1 is a possible D gene (5 bases). Trimming stripped 0 bases from V and 4 bases from J, with 9 bases between. CDR1 SNHLY and CDR2 FYNNEI come from the germline V gene. The CDR3 is made up of 15 amino acids. CDR3 sequence: CASSEAPGFTGELFF. The CDR3 region has the DNA TGTGCCAGCAGTGAAGCCCCAGGGTTCACCGGGGAGCTGTTTTTT.

The chain recombines TRBV7-8 with TRBJ1-6; D is undetermined. The germline gives CDR1 SGHVS, CDR2 FQNEAQ. There are 13 residues in the CDR3. V lost 1 base and J lost 7, with 5 bases in between. CDR3 sequence: CASSLERNSPLHF. CDR3 in DNA: TGTGCCAGCAGCTTAGAGCGGAATTCACCCCTCCACTTT.

CDR3 in amino acids: CASSLGGVLAEAFF. Written as DNA, the CDR3 is TGTGCCAGCAGCTTAGGGGGCGTGTTGGCTGAAGCTTTCTTT. The J gene is TRBJ1-1, the V gene TRBV7-9; tentative D call: TRBD1 (5 bases). CDR3 size: 14 residues. Germline CDR1 reads SEHNR; CDR2 reads FQNEAQ (reference sequence). The V end was cut by 1 base, the J end by 6 bases, with 12 bases between.

The rearrangement links TRBV7-2 to TRBJ2-3; 8 nucleotides align to TRBD1. Per the germline V gene, CDR1 is SGHTA and CDR2 is FQGNSA. V trimming: 5 bases; J trimming: 6 bases; junction bases outside the gene matches: 13. The CDR3 covers 16 residues. The CDR3 region is CASSPRPTGVTDTQYF. The CDR3 DNA reads as TGTGCCAGCAGCCCGCGGCCGACAGGGGTGACCGATACGCAGTATTTT. The whole variable domain, remainder taken from reference TRBV7-2 and TRBJ2-3, is GAGVSQSPSNKVTEKGKDVELRCDPISGHTALYWYRQSLGQGLEFLIYFQGNSAPDKSGLPSDRFSAERTGGSVSTLTIQRTQQEDSAVYLCASSPRPTGVTDTQYFGPGTRLTVL.

Worth noting for this clone: The same CDR3 can be traced to other DNA sequences in this sample. The V and J genes are TRBV7-9 and TRBJ2-1; D gene unclear. The V end lost 1 base, the J end lost 0 bases, and 7 bases lay between the germline ends. Germline values: CDR1 SEHNR, CDR2 FQNEAQ (reference sequence). The CDR3 covers 15 residues. The CDR3 nucleotides read TGTGCCAGCAGCTTAGTCGTGAGCTCCTACAATGAGCAGTTCTTC. Translated, it gives CASSLVVSSYNEQFF.

The gene calls are TRBV7-8 and TRBJ1-1; D is perhaps TRBD1 (5 bases). V was shortened by 0 bases and J by 3 bases, with 11 bases between the two germline ends. Germline V lookup: CDR1 SGHVS, CDR2 FQNEAQ. This CDR3 comprises 15 residues. CDR3 DNA sequence: TGTGCCAGCAGCTTAGCTGCCAGGGAAGACACTGAAGCTTTCTTT. Protein: CASSLAAREDTEAFF.

The chain joins TRBV9 to TRBJ2-7; 8 bases align to TRBD1. This CDR3 region has 14 residues. V gave up 3 bases and J gave up 4 bases; unmatched junction bases: 6. Germline V gene lookup returns CDR1 SGDLS and CDR2 YYNGEE. The CDR3 DNA is TGTGCCAGCAGCGCTACGGGACAGGAGTACGAGCAGTACTTC. It is translated as CASSATGQEYEQYF.

The chain couples TRBV14 to TRBJ1-1; D gene uncertain. V was cut by 0 bases and J by 4 bases, with 6 bases left in between. This CDR3 is built from 13 residues. Germline values: CDR1 SGHDN, CDR2 FVKESK. CDR3 amino acids: CASSQESVTEAFF. CDR3 sequence (DNA): TGTGCCAGCAGCCAAGAGTCGGTCACTGAAGCTTTCTTT.

The rearrangement joins TRBV7-2 to TRBJ2-7; D not certain. Germline CDR1 is SGHTA and CDR2 is FQGNSA. The CDR3 runs to 12 residues. V was trimmed by 5 bases and J by 3 bases, leaving 8 bases between them. The CDR3: CASSLRGYEQYF. CDR3 DNA: TGTGCCAGCAGCCTACGCGGCTACGAGCAGTACTTC.

The rearrangement links TRBV6-4 to TRBJ1-1; D is perhaps TRBD1 (5 bases). The V gene lost 8 bases and the J gene lost 6 bases, with 13 bases spanning the gap. The germline V gene encodes CDR1 MRHNA and CDR2 SNTAGT. CDR3 size: 12 residues. The CDR3 spells CASGGWEAEAFF. For the CDR3, the DNA is TGTGCCAGCGGGGGGTGGGAAGCTGAAGCTTTCTTT.

The chain uses TRBV29-1 and TRBJ2-4, with a tentative D call TRBD2 (6 bases). Germline values: CDR1 SQVTM, CDR2 ANQGSEA. V lost 4 bases, J lost 7 bases, and 11 bases lay in between. The CDR3 length is 12 residues. The chain's CDR3 is CSVGDSGNIQYF. The DNA for the CDR3 is TGCAGCGTTGGGGACTCGGGGAACATTCAGTACTTC.

The rearrangement uses TRBV19 and TRBJ2-2; 8 nucleotides match TRBD2. V lost 3 bases and J lost 4; bases outside the gene matches: 4. Germline lookup yields CDR1 LNHDA and CDR2 SQIVND (reference sequence). CDR3 length equals 15 residues. In DNA form, the CDR3 reads TGTGCCAGTAGTATTTCTGCGGGGGGCACCGGGGAGCTGTTTTTT. Residues: CASSISAGGTGELFF.

The chain uses TRBV5-1 and TRBJ2-1, with a tentative D call TRBD1 (5 bases). With 3 bases removed from V and 5 bases from J, the gap between germline ends came to 15 bases. CDR3 size: 15 residues. Germline values: CDR1 SGHRS, CDR2 YFSETQ. In DNA form, the CDR3 reads TGCGCCAGCAGCTCCGTTCCCACAGGTAACAATGAGCAGTTCTTC. Its translation is CASSSVPTGNNEQFF. Complete variable domain (other parts from reference TRBV5-1 and TRBJ2-1): KAGVTQTPRYLIKTRGQQVTLSCSPISGHRSVSWYQQTPGQGLQFLFEYFSETQRNKGNFPGRFSGRQFSNSRSEMNVSTLELGDSALYLCASSSVPTGNNEQFFGPGTRLTVL.

Turning to this clone: This CDR3 is also generated by other DNA sequences in the sample. This sequence joins TRBV9 and TRBJ2-5; TRBD2 aligns across 11 bases. V dropped 2 bases and J dropped 4; count of bases not matched to a gene: 1. The CDR3 runs to 14 residues. Germline CDR1 SGDLS, CDR2 YYNGEE. The CDR3, as DNA: TGTGCCAGCAGCGTTGGACTAGCGGGAGAGACCCAGTACTTC. This encodes CASSVGLAGETQYF.

V usage is TRBV5-1 and J usage is TRBJ2-7; possible D gene TRBD1, 6 bases. The CDR3 is 15 residues long. From germline, CDR1 is SGHRS and CDR2 YFSETQ. V was clipped by 6 bases and J by 0 bases, with 16 bases between them. CDR3: CASKALGASSYEQYF. The CDR3 coding sequence is TGCGCCAGCAAGGCCCTGGGGGCCAGCTCCTACGAGCAGTACTTC.

The rearrangement joins TRBV18 to TRBJ1-2; 8 bases agree with TRBD1. The CDR3 has 17 residues. V gave up 4 bases and J gave up 6 bases; unmatched junction bases: 16. Germline lookup yields CDR1 KGHSH and CDR2 LQKENI. The CDR3 DNA reads TGTGCCAGCTCACAAAGTCCGACGGAACAGGGGGGAGATGGCTACACCTTC. Its translation is CASSQSPTEQGGDGYTF. The whole variable domain, remainder taken from reference TRBV18 and TRBJ1-2, is NAGVMQNPRHLVRRRGQEARLRCSPMKGHSHVYWYRQLPEEGLKFMVYLQKENIIDESGMPKERFSAEFPKEGPSILRIQQVVRGDSAAYFCASSQSPTEQGGDGYTFGSGTRLTVV.

CDR3 bases: TGTGCCAGCAGTGCCCGTACGGATAATTCACCCCTCCACTTT. This codes for CASSARTDNSPLHF. This sequence joins TRBV25-1 and TRBJ1-6; D unresolved. The CDR3 covers 14 residues. V was clipped by 4 bases and J by 5 bases, with 9 bases between them. The V gene's germline CDR1 is MGHDK and CDR2 SYGVNS.

V gene TRBV4-1 combines with J gene TRBJ2-1; D call uncertain. Germline V gives CDR1 MGHRA, CDR2 YSYEKL. CDR3 size: 13 residues. Trimming removed 4 bases at V and 8 bases at J, with 12 bases between. The CDR3 sequence is CASSRIIEDEQFF. CDR3 DNA sequence: TGCGCCAGCAGCCGAATCATAGAGGATGAGCAGTTCTTC.